This is a list of T cell receptor beta chains from one sample in a study of human T cells and chemical hapten exposure. TCRdb re-called the RACE reads through MiXCR, storing one row per CDR3 protein. Found here are some 90,000 distinct CDR3 sequences, approximately 10% of them singletons; the top ten hold 3.2%. The specimen was whole blood, collected in connection with sensitization to the hapten diphenylcyclopropenone (DPC). Receptors originate from a woman aged 40 to 50 with alopecia areata. Some clones in this sample may be carry-over from other donors' samples. CDR3s include the opening cysteine and the closing phenylalanine or tryptophan. Clone sizes are given selectively: once, few, many, or a class where the clone is expanded.

size	V	J	CDR3
many	TRBV10-1	TRBJ2-3	CASSESQAGTDTQYF
few	TRBV7-8	TRBJ2-5	CASTGGGTSGLTQYF
many	TRBV18	TRBJ1-3	CASSPPTGRTGNTIYF
many	TRBV7-9	TRBJ2-2	CASSLDGAGELFF
-	TRBV7-3	TRBJ2-7	CASSLKHGLSEQYF
many	TRBV29-1	TRBJ2-7	CSVEGGTGSTGEQYF
-	TRBV18	TRBJ1-5	CASSRIAGGNQPQHF
many	TRBV6-5	TRBJ1-2	CASSYSDKSYGYTF
-	TRBV27	TRBJ2-3	CASSFYNTQYF
many	TRBV20-1	TRBJ2-2	CSARGTGPGELFF
many	TRBV20-1	TRBJ2-1	CSAIVAGGSYNEQFF
many	TRBV6-6	TRBJ2-5	CASLLDSLETQYF
few	TRBV28	TRBJ1-6	CASSFQGTSPPLHF
-	TRBV6-5	TRBJ2-3	CATGRAGSTDTQYF
few	TRBV28	TRBJ1-1	CASSQGTGGAWMNTEAFF
-	TRBV12-3/TRBV12-4	TRBJ2-4	CASSLVIAGVNIQYF
few	TRBV12-5	TRBJ2-1	CASGLSPRGGVSKYRFF
many	TRBV20-1	TRBJ2-2	CSAQGLAGTNTGELFF
-	TRBV10-3	TRBJ2-5	CAISERVSGGQETQYF